This TCR beta chain was profiled in a study of cytomegalovirus exposure and HLA in healthy donors. Study-level points and caveats: Confirmation was obtained in vitro that a few CMV-associated chains are specific for CMV antigens. Using a false discovery rate of 0.05, a later analysis showed that 15,000 to 20,000 TCR beta sequences were associated with HLA alleles. A later analysis, which compared TCR beta chains of equal frequency, found the HLA-associated ones more clonally expanded.

The PCR made use of 60 Vbeta and 13 Jbeta primers. How the authors handled the data: Per a later analysis, the number of unique TCR beta chains was some 82 million, of which 9 million to 14 million were shared. Sequencing was performed with immunoSEQ multiplex PCR; in TCRdb, only in-frame clones are kept and a portion is missing. V and J calls and clone size follow that table, whereas D and trimming were derived from the DNA. The table shows about 120,000 clones, with about 86% occurring only once. Germline loops: CDR1 SGHNT, CDR2 YYREEE (reference sequence). Trimming pared 2 bases from V and 2 bases from J, leaving 10 bases between. The CDR3 is 14 amino acids. A word on this clone: Its specificity is not known.

What was sequenced was PBMCs. The sequence came from a woman between 25 and 40 years old in good health and CMV-seronegative. The genes are TRBV5-4 and TRBJ2-5, with D perhaps matching TRBD1 (6 bases). DNA for the CDR3: TGTGCCAGCAGCTTAGGACAGATTCAAGAGACCCAGTACTTC. The encoded protein is CASSLGQIQETQYF.